This record concerns one T cell receptor (beta chain) sequence. The CDR3 has 13 amino acids. Trimming cost V 6 bases and J 2 bases, with 10 bases left between them. Germline CDR1 reads MNHEY; CDR2 reads SVGAGI. The data belong to a study of blood T cell repertoires in COVID-19. Study at large: Sites in the United States, Italy and Spain provided acute and convalescent COVID-19 samples.

Profiled with immunoSEQ multiplex PCR; TCRdb holds only in-frame clones, not every one. The sample holds about 240,000 clones, around 90% seen once. This TCR was sampled from a man aged 55-75 years who had recovered from COVID-19. The V gene is TRBV6-5, the J gene TRBJ1-2; TRBD1 is a possible D gene (6 bases). Material for sequencing was peripheral blood. The CDR3: CASRYDRNYGYTF. For the CDR3, the DNA is TGTGCCAGCAGATACGACAGGAACTATGGCTACACCTTC.